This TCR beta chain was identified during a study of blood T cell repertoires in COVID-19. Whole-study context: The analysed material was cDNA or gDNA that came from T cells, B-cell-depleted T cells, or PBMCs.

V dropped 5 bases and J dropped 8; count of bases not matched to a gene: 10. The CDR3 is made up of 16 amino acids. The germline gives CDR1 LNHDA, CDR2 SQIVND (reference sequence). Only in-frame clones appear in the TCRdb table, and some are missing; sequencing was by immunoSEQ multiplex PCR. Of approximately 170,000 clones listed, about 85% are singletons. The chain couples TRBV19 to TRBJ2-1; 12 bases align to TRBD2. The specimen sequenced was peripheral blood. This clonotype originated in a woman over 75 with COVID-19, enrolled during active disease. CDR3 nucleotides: TGTGCCAGTAGTTTCCTCATGACTAGCGGGGGTTATGAGCAGTTCTTC. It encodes CASSFLMTSGGYEQFF.